This TCR beta chain was captured by sequencing in a study of response to subunit inactivated influenza vaccine (dated by TCRdb to the late 2010s). As for the study more broadly: To follow how T cells responded to a trivalent subunit inactivated influenza vaccine, the researchers relied on deep quantitative profiling of the T cell receptor repertoire. Paper-wide results and their limitations: The authors suggested that each seasonal influenza vaccination may recruit only a limited number of new T cells.

This clonotype was observed at least ten times. No cognate antigen has been identified for it. No much larger clonotype is one base removed from it; base qualities were not supplied. The CDR3, cysteine through phenylalanine, is 13 amino acids long. This entry keeps only the CDR3 DNA: 39 bases, framed from base 1. The germline V and J ends show losses of 8 bases and 0 bases respectively, and no gene match explains 4 bases of the junction. Libraries came from RT-PCR. The reads were generated on an Illumina HiSeq 2500. The public reads were run again by TCRdb, first through fastp at Q25 and then through MiXCR, and only productive beta chains were kept. Records with the same CDR3 protein are collapsed into one entry carrying the most frequent genes and DNA. This sample has more than 700,000 distinct CDR3 sequences in its table, and around 21% of those were observed once. Clones ranked in the top ten supply roughly a tenth of the sample.

The source material was PBMCs from blood, sampled about 5 days after vaccination. The sequence came from a man aged 45-65 years who received an inactivated influenza vaccine. Donor details come from another sample of the same person, matched by shared clones. Recombination linked TRBV12-3 or TRBV12-4 to TRBJ2-7; 7 bases in the junction line up with TRBD1. The CDR3 sequence is CASGDRISYEQYF. The nucleotide sequence is TGTGCCAGCGGGGACAGAATCTCCTACGAGCAGTACTTC.